This paragraph covers one T cell receptor (beta chain) sequence. Additional DNA sequences in this sample encode the identical CDR3. Only in-frame clones appear in the TCRdb table, and some are missing; sequencing was by immunoSEQ multiplex PCR. The sample yields millions of clones, 85% to 95% seen once. CD45RO-negative CD8 cells positively selected for CCR7 made up the naive population, which excluded terminally differentiated effector memory CD45RA+ cells. The data originate from a study of shared clonotypes between healthy human individuals. Trimming took 0 bases from V and 6 from J, leaving 9 bases between them. Germline CDR1 is SGDLS and CDR2 is YYNGEE. CDR3 size: 13 residues.

The sequencing sample was made of naive CD8+ T cells from PBMCs. The sequence was obtained from a man younger than 35 in good health. Some clones in this sample may be carry-over from other donors' samples. The chain combines TRBV9 with TRBJ1-1; no clear D. CDR3 residues: CASSVVRAAEAFF. CDR3 DNA: TGTGCCAGCAGCGTAGTAAGGGCCGCTGAAGCTTTCTTT.